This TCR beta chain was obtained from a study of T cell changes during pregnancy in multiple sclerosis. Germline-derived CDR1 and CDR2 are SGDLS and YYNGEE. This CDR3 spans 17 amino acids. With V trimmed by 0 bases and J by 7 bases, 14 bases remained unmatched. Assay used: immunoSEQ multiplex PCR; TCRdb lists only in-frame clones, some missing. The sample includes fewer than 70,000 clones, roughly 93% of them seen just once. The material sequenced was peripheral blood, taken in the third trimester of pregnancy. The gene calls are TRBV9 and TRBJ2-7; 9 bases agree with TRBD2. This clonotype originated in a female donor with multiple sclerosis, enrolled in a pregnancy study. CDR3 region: CASSVGNSGGPAEEQYF. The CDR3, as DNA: TGTGCCAGCAGCGTAGGGAATAGCGGGGGACCTGCGGAAGAGCAGTACTTC.